This TCR beta chain originates from a study of blood T cell repertoires in COVID-19. Overall study context: The study drew acute and convalescent COVID-19 samples from the United States, Italy and Spain. T cells, B-cell-depleted T cells, or PBMCs provided the cDNA or gDNA that served as material.

V shed 0 bases and J 4 bases; nucleotides not matched to a gene: 2. Per germline, CDR1 PRHDT and CDR2 FYEKMQ (reference sequence). There are 14 residues in the CDR3. In the study's own analysis: By means of reference gene primer amplification, nucleated cell counts were estimated. Clones were read by immunoSEQ multiplex PCR, and TCRdb kept only the in-frame ones, dropping some. V and J calls plus clone size are reproduced from that table; the DNA served to infer D and trimming. The sample records over 35,000 clones, 92% being singletons. The chain joins TRBV13 to TRBJ1-1, with 7 bases aligning to TRBD1. The sequence was obtained from a man over 45 with active COVID-19. The sequenced sample was peripheral blood. CDR3 sequence (DNA): TGTGCCAGCAGCTTAGGGACAGGGAGCACTGAAGCTTTCTTT. Translated: CASSLGTGSTEAFF.